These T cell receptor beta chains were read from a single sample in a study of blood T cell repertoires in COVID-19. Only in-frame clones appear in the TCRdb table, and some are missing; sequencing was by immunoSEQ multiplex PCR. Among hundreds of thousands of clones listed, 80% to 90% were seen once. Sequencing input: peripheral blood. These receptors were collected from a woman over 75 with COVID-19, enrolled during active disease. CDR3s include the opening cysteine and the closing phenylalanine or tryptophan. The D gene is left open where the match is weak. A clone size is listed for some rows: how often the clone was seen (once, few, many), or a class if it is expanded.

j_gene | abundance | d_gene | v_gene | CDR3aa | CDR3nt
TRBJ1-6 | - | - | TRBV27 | CASSFTGSPLHF | TGTGCCAGCAGTTTTACGGGATCACCCCTCCACTTT
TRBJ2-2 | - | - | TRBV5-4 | CASSLSLAQLSNTGELFF | TGTGCCAGCAGCTTGTCTCTAGCCCAACTCTCGAACACCGGGGAGCTGTTTTTT
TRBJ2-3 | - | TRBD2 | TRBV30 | CAWRYRTSGTDTQYF | TGTGCCTGGAGGTACCGGACTAGCGGAACAGATACGCAGTATTTT
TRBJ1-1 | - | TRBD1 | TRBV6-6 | CASSPQGANTEAFF | TGTGCCAGCAGTCCCCAGGGGGCGAACACTGAAGCTTTCTTT
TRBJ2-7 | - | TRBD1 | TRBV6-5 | CASRAGQGGTYEQYF | TGTGCCAGCAGGGCGGGACAGGGTGGGACCTACGAGCAGTACTTC
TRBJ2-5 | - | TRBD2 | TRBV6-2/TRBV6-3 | CASSYDSSGQETQYF | TGTGCCAGCAGTTACGACTCTAGCGGACAAGAGACCCAGTACTTC
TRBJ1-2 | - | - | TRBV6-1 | CASSEGRQKIYGYTF | TGTGCCAGCAGTGAAGGGCGACAGAAGATTTATGGCTACACCTTC
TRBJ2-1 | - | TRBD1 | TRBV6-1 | CASSDRRQGRNEQFF | TGTGCCAGCAGTGATAGGAGACAGGGTCGGAATGAGCAGTTCTTC
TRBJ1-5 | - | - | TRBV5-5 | CASSLQLNQPQHF | TGTGCCAGCAGCCTCCAACTTAATCAGCCCCAGCATTTT
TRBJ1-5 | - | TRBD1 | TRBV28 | CASRDRQGESQPQHF | TGTGCCAGCAGGGATAGACAGGGGGAGAGTCAGCCCCAGCATTTT
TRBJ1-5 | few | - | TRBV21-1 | CASSKAGQGRDSNQPQHF | TGTGCCAGCAGCAAAGCGGGACAGGGAAGGGACAGCAATCAGCCCCAGCATTTT
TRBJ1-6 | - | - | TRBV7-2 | CASSFRSDRNSPLHF | TGTGCCAGCAGCTTCCGCTCGGACAGAAATTCACCCCTCCACTTT
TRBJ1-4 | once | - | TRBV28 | CASSPLRGLGNEKLFF | TGTGCCAGCAGTCCCCTCCGGGGTCTCGGTAATGAAAAACTGTTTTTT
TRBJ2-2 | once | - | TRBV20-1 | CSASAPNDRGGELFF | TGCAGTGCTAGTGCGCCCAACGATAGAGGCGGGGAGCTGTTTTTT
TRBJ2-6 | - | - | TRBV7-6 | CASSPVGAGQGGANVLTF | TGTGCCAGCAGCCCCGTCGGGGCGGGCCAGGGGGGGGCCAACGTCCTGACTTTC
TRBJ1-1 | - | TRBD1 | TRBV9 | CASSAPGQGLGKAFF | TGTGCCAGCAGCGCTCCGGGACAGGGACTGGGGAAAGCTTTCTTT
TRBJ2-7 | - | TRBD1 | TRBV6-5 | CASSYLEQGVQYF | TGTGCCAGCAGTTACTTAGAACAGGGGGTTCAGTACTTC
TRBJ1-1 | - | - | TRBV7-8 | CASSPSYGTEAFF | TGTGCCAGCAGCCCCTCTTACGGGACTGAAGCTTTCTTT
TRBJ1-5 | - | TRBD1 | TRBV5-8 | CASSSTGGRSNQPQHF | TGTGCCAGCAGCTCTACAGGGGGAAGGAGCAATCAGCCCCAGCATTTT
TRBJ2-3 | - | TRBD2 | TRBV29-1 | CSVTGTSALGAQYF | TGCAGCGTAACCGGGACTAGCGCCCTTGGGGCGCAGTATTTT
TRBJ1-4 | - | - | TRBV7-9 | CASSSLGAGSEKLFF | TGTGCCAGCAGCTCCCTCGGGGCCGGGAGTGAAAAACTGTTTTTT
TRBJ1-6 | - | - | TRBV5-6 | CASSFIKRRNSPLHF | TGTGCCAGCAGCTTTATCAAAAGGAGGAATTCACCCCTCCACTTT
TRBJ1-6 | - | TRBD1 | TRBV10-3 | CAISEGQGTNSPLHF | TGTGCCATCAGCGAGGGACAGGGTACTAATTCACCCCTCCACTTT
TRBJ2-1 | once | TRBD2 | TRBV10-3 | CAISEIPARTSGRNEQFF | TGTGCCATCAGTGAGATCCCCGCCCGGACTAGCGGGAGAAATGAGCAGTTCTTC
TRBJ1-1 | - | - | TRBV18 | CASSLFQENTEAFF | TGTGCCAGCTCGCTATTTCAGGAGAACACTGAAGCTTTCTTT
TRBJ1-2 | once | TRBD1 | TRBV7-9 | CASSFEGARDYGYTF | TGTGCCAGCAGCTTCGAGGGGGCGCGGGACTATGGCTACACCTTC
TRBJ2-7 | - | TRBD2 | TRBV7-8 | CASSLTSGGYEQYF | TGTGCCAGCAGCTTAACTAGCGGGGGCTACGAGCAGTACTTC
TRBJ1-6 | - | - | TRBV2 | CASSDRVGSPLHF | TGTGCCAGCAGTGACAGGGTCGGTTCACCCCTCCACTTT
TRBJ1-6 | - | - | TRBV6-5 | CASSLGGPALHF | TGTGCCAGCAGTCTCGGGGGGCCAGCCCTCCACTTT
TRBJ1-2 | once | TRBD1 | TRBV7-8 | CASSLVRTGVTGGYTF | TGTGCCAGCAGCTTAGTTCGGACAGGGGTCACTGGAGGCTACACCTTC
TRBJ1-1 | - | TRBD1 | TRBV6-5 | CASRPGQGRTEAFF | TGTGCCAGCAGGCCGGGACAGGGTAGGACTGAAGCTTTCTTT
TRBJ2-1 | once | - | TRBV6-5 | CASTFSGSSYNEQFF | TGTGCCAGCACCTTTAGCGGCAGCTCCTACAATGAGCAGTTCTTC
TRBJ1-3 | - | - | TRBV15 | CATSRGGGRRSGNTIYF | TGTGCCACCAGCAGAGGGGGGGGACGCCGCTCTGGAAACACCATATATTTT
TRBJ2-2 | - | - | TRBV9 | CASSVATWNTGELFF | TGTGCCAGCAGCGTAGCTACTTGGAACACCGGGGAGCTGTTTTTT
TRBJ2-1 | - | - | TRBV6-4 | CASSEEASAPYNEQFF | TGTGCCAGCAGTGAAGAGGCGAGTGCCCCTTACAATGAGCAGTTCTTC
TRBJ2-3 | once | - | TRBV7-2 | CASSTRGTQYF | TGTGCCAGCAGCACCCGCGGTACGCAGTATTTT
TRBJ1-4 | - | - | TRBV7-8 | CASSLEDRANEKLFF | TGTGCCAGCAGCTTAGAGGACAGAGCAAATGAAAAACTGTTTTTT
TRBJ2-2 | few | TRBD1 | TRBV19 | CASTPFFGTGDTGELFF | TGTGCCAGTACCCCTTTCTTCGGGACAGGGGACACCGGGGAGCTGTTTTTT
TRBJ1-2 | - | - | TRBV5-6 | CASSSDSRYGYTF | TGTGCCAGCAGCTCGGACAGTCGTTATGGCTACACCTTC
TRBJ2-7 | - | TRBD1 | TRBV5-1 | CASSLFAGTGTNEQYF | TGCGCCAGCAGCTTGTTCGCGGGGACAGGTACGAACGAGCAGTACTTC
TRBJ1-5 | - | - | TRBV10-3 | CAISESGGGGQPQHF | TGTGCCATCAGTGAGTCGGGAGGGGGAGGTCAGCCCCAGCATTTT
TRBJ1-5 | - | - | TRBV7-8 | CASSPRDKLVRGNQPQHF | TGTGCCAGCAGCCCGAGGGACAAGTTGGTTCGGGGCAATCAGCCCCAGCATTTT
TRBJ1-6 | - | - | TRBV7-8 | CASSFRTAPSSYNSPLHF | TGTGCCAGCAGCTTCCGGACAGCTCCCAGCTCCTATAATTCACCCCTCCACTTT
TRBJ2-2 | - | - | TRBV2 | CASCLGGSGTGELFF | TGTGCCAGCTGCTTGGGCGGGTCTGGCACCGGGGAGCTGTTTTTT
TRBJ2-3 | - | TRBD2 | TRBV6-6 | CASSSSGTSADTQYF | TGTGCCAGCAGTTCATCCGGGACTAGCGCAGATACGCAGTATTTT
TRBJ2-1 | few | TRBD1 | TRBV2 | CASSDRTGEQFF | TGTGCCAGCAGTGATAGGACAGGTGAGCAGTTCTTC
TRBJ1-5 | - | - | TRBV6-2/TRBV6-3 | CASSSGQSNQPQHF | TGTGCCAGCAGTTCCGGACAGAGCAATCAGCCCCAGCATTTT
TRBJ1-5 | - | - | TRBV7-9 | CASSLGTGGLYSNQPQHF | TGTGCCAGCAGCTTAGGTACAGGTGGACTATATAGCAATCAGCCCCAGCATTTT
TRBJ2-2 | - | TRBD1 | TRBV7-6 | CASSPRQGTTGELFF | TGTGCCAGCAGCCCCCGACAGGGCACGACCGGGGAGCTGTTTTTT